These 18 T cell receptor beta chains originate from one sample sequenced in a study of OX40 agonist ivuxolimab in advanced cancers. Using immunoSEQ multiplex PCR, the repertoire was profiled, and TCRdb retains in-frame clones only, with some absent. The sample lists approximately 81,000 clones, 81% seen once, with roughly 4.9% in the top ten. Sequences were derived from CD4+ or CD8+ T cells sorted from blood, sampled in a trial of the OX40 agonist ivuxolimab. The receptors derive from an adult with an advanced solid tumor such as melanoma, head and neck, liver or kidney cancer.

The V call is TRBV6-1, the J call TRBJ1-2; tentative D call: TRBD1 (6 bases). V dropped 9 bases and J dropped 8 bases, with 25 bases sitting between them. This CDR3 has 15 amino acids. Germline V gives CDR1 MNHNS, CDR2 SASEGT. Written as DNA, the CDR3 is TGTGCCAGTCTCTTTCTAGGTACAGGGATGTTCGGCTACACCTTC. It is translated as CASLFLGTGMFGYTF.

The chain carries TRBV29-1 and TRBJ1-1; 7 bases line up with TRBD1. V shed 4 bases, J shed 5 bases, and the junction held 4 bases outside the gene matches. The germline V gene has CDR1 SQVTM and CDR2 ANQGSEA. The CDR3 totals 12 residues. The CDR3 region is CSVGQGRTEAFF. As DNA, the CDR3 is TGCAGCGTTGGACAGGGCAGGACTGAAGCTTTCTTT.

This rearrangement joins TRBV7-9 to TRBJ2-3, with D unclear. The CDR3 consists of 11 residues. Trimming removed 2 bases from V and 5 bases from J, with 2 bases in between. CDR1 is SEHNR, CDR2 FQNEAQ, per germline (reference sequence). The CDR3 DNA is TGTGCCAGCAGCTTACTAGATACGCAGTATTTT. Translating gives CASSLLDTQYF.

The chain links TRBV15 to TRBJ2-5; D may be TRBD1 (5 bases). V shed 3 bases and J shed 5 bases, with 13 bases lying between them. This CDR3 region has 14 residues. Germline CDR1 and CDR2: LNHNV and YYDKDF (reference sequence). Here the CDR3 reads CATSRRQGVETQYF. The DNA of the CDR3 is TGTGCCACCAGCAGGCGGCAGGGTGTCGAGACCCAGTACTTC.

This sequence joins TRBV6-5 and TRBJ2-7; D may be TRBD1 or TRBD2 (5 bases each). Germline loops: CDR1 MNHEY, CDR2 SVGAGI. The CDR3 covers 14 residues. Trimming took 5 bases from V and 0 from J, leaving 11 bases between them. The CDR3, as DNA: TGTGCCAGCAGTCCCCGAGGGGCCTCCTACGAGCAGTACTTC. Amino acid sequence: CASSPRGASYEQYF.

The V and J genes are TRBV5-1 and TRBJ2-1; D call uncertain. The germline V and J ends were trimmed by 3 bases and 6 bases, with 10 bases remaining between them. The CDR3 is made up of 13 amino acids. The germline V gene encodes CDR1 SGHRS and CDR2 YFSETQ. The CDR3 is CASSSTPGNEQFF. The DNA for the CDR3 is TGCGCCAGCAGCTCGACACCAGGCAATGAGCAGTTCTTC.

In nucleotides, the CDR3 is TGTGCCAGCAAGGGTGGGCAGATTAATTCACCCCTCCACTTT. As protein: CASKGGQINSPLHF. The V call is TRBV5-4, the J call TRBJ1-6; no definite D call. The CDR3 consists of 14 residues. The V end lost 6 bases, the J end lost 6 bases, and 13 bases lay between the germline ends. CDR1 SGHNT and CDR2 YYREEE come from the germline V gene (reference sequence).

The chain recombines TRBV19 with TRBJ2-1; possible D gene TRBD2, 6 bases. Germline V gene lookup returns CDR1 LNHDA and CDR2 SQIVND (reference sequence). V was clipped by 4 bases and J by 4 bases, with 14 bases between them. The CDR3 is 15 amino acids. Here the CDR3 DNA reads TGTGCCAGTAGTACCTGGGAGCGGGCGTACAATGAGCAGTTCTTC. It is translated as CASSTWERAYNEQFF.

This clone was recorded a few times. The chain employs TRBV5-1 and TRBJ1-2; D unresolved. The CDR3 sequence is 13 residues long. V was pared by 4 bases and J by 12 bases, with 19 bases between. The germline V gene has CDR1 SGHRS and CDR2 YFSETQ. CDR3 coding DNA: TGCGCCAGCAGCCCGGGCCCGGACCCTGTCAACACCTTC. It translates to CASSPGPDPVNTF.

This rearrangement joins TRBV9 to TRBJ2-6; 10 positions match TRBD2. The ends lost 0 bases at V and 1 base at J; junction bases unmatched: 4. Germline V gene data show CDR1 as SGDLS and CDR2 as YYNGEE. The CDR3 is 18 residues long. The CDR3 nucleotides are TGTGCCAGCAGCGTAGGGAGCGGGAGGGATTCTGGGGCCAACGTCCTGACTTTC. It is translated as CASSVGSGRDSGANVLTF.

The rearrangement links TRBV25-1 to TRBJ1-5; D may be TRBD1 (5 bases). In germline, CDR1 is MGHDK, CDR2 SYGVNS. V lost 1 base to trimming and J lost 1 base, with 8 bases between them. The CDR3 extends over 15 amino acids. In DNA form, the CDR3 reads TGTGCCAGCAGTGAATTCGGGGGGAGCAATCAGCCCCAGCATTTT. Encoded protein: CASSEFGGSNQPQHF.

The chain is built from TRBV5-1 and TRBJ2-1; the D is unclear. Per the germline V gene, CDR1 is SGHRS and CDR2 is YFSETQ. V lost 0 bases, J lost 5 bases, and 6 bases lay in between. The CDR3 covers 13 residues. The CDR3 bases are TGCGCCAGCAGCTTGGAATACAACAATGAGCAGTTCTTC. Translation: CASSLEYNNEQFF.

The chain combines TRBV27 with TRBJ1-1; D is possibly TRBD1 (5 bases). The V end was cut by 5 bases, the J end by 1 base, with 11 bases between. The CDR3 has 14 amino acids. The germline gives CDR1 MNHEY, CDR2 SMNVEV (reference sequence). The DNA of the CDR3 is TGTGCCAGCAGTGTCCGCGGGGGGAACACTGAAGCTTTCTTT. It encodes CASSVRGGNTEAFF.

V usage is TRBV7-8 and J usage is TRBJ2-7, with 11 bases identical to TRBD2. V lost 3 bases to trimming and J lost 1 base; unmatched junction nucleotides: 5. In germline, CDR1 is SGHVS, CDR2 FQNEAQ. The CDR3 totals 16 residues. This CDR3 reads CASSFELAGDSYEQYF. The CDR3 coding sequence is TGTGCCAGCAGCTTTGAACTAGCGGGGGATTCCTACGAGCAGTACTTC.

This CDR3 reads CASSPRTSGTGSSYNEQFF. The CDR3 region has the DNA TGTGCCAGCTCACCACGGACTAGCGGGACGGGCAGCTCCTACAATGAGCAGTTCTTC. The gene calls are TRBV18 and TRBJ2-1; TRBD2 matches 12 bases. This CDR3 has 19 amino acids. The ends lost 1 base at V and 0 bases at J; junction bases unmatched: 7. The germline gives CDR1 KGHSH, CDR2 LQKENI. Full variable domain (missing parts from reference TRBV18 and TRBJ2-1): NAGVMQNPRHLVRRRGQEARLRCSPMKGHSHVYWYRQLPEEGLKFMVYLQKENIIDESGMPKERFSAEFPKEGPSILRIQQVVRGDSAAYFCASSPRTSGTGSSYNEQFFGPGTRLTVL.

The chain employs TRBV25-1 and TRBJ2-1; either TRBD1 or TRBD2 may supply D (5 bases each). CDR1 MGHDK and CDR2 SYGVNS come from the germline V gene. Trimming left V 3 bases short and J 3 bases short, with 12 bases between. CDR3 length: 15 amino acids. CDR3 region: CASSDSMGDYNEQFF. Here the CDR3 DNA reads TGTGCCAGCAGTGACAGCATGGGGGACTACAATGAGCAGTTCTTC. Full variable domain (remainder filled in from reference TRBV25-1 and TRBJ2-1): EADIYQTPRYLVIGTGKKITLECSQTMGHDKMYWYQQDPGMELHLIHYSYGVNSTEKGDLSSESTVSRIRTEHFPLTLESARPSHTSQYLCASSDSMGDYNEQFFGPGTRLTVL.

The chain couples TRBV5-1 to TRBJ1-2; 10 bases align to TRBD1. Germline V gives CDR1 SGHRS, CDR2 YFSETQ. J was trimmed by 6 bases and V by 0 bases; bases with no gene match: 5. The CDR3 contains 15 residues. CDR3 nucleotide sequence: TGCGCCAGCAGCTTGGATGGACAGGGGGGAGATGGCTACACCTTC. Its protein product is CASSLDGQGGDGYTF.

The chain uses TRBV29-1 and TRBJ1-2; D remains unclear. Trimming stripped 4 bases from V and 7 bases from J, with 13 bases between. This CDR3 comprises 12 residues. Germline V gene lookup returns CDR1 SQVTM and CDR2 ANQGSEA. Here the CDR3 DNA reads TGCAGCGTTGGAGACATTTTGCTTGGCTACACCTTC. Protein: CSVGDILLGYTF.